One sample yielded the 32 T cell receptor beta chains listed below, sequenced in a study of blood T cells in healthy people across ages. Alongside a J-beta primer mix, a sample-barcoded 5' primer served in a second PCR lasting about 7 to 11 cycles. MiXCR, applied by TCRdb to the 5' RACE reads, yields one record per CDR3 protein. The table has more than 800,000 distinct CDR3 sequences, more than 35% seen once; the top ten hold 18%. Sequencing was done on a sample of blood. These receptors all stem from a woman aged 60-75 years in good health.

This clonotype was detected ten times or more. The V and J genes are TRBV29-1 and TRBJ2-3; TRBD2 matches 9 bases. CDR3 length: 14 residues. Germline CDR1 and CDR2: SQVTM and ANQGSEA. With 3 bases clipped from V and 4 bases from J, the junction kept 5 bases outside the gene matches. CDR3 nucleotide sequence: TGCAGCGTTGAGGGACTAGCAACTGCAGATACGCAGTATTTT. As protein: CSVEGLATADTQYF.

This chain uses TRBV20-1 with TRBJ2-4; TRBD1 matches 8 bases. The tail of the sequence fits TRBJ2-7 better, so the J call may be wrong. CDR1 and CDR2 from the germline V gene are DFQATT and SNEGSKA (reference sequence). The CDR3 has 15 amino acids. The CDR3 reads CSARALLDRDYEQYF. As DNA, the CDR3 is TGCAGTGCTAGAGCACTTTTGGACAGGGATTACGAGCAGTACTTC.

The CDR3 region is CASSEVGLGSETQYF. The CDR3 coding sequence is TGTGCCAGCAGTGAAGTAGGCCTAGGATCGGAGACCCAGTACTTC. The gene calls are TRBV2 and TRBJ2-5; unclear D gene. CDR1 is SNHLY and CDR2 is FYNNEI in the germline V gene. V was pared by 1 base and J by 5 bases, with 14 bases between. This CDR3 region has 15 residues.

This clonotype was seen repeatedly, ten times or more. This rearrangement joins TRBV9 to TRBJ2-3, with TRBD2 matching 11 bases. The CDR3 spans 16 residues. Germline CDR1 is SGDLS and CDR2 is YYNGEE. The ends lost 0 bases at V and 6 bases at J; junction bases unmatched: 6. In nucleotides, the CDR3 is TGTGCCAGCAGCGTAGGTGGTTCTAGCGGGAGGGATACGCAGTATTTT. It translates to CASSVGGSSGRDTQYF.

The table lists this clonotype with a few counts. The chain is built from TRBV25-1 and TRBJ1-2; D is uncertain. Germline values: CDR1 MGHDK, CDR2 SYGVNS. Trimming pared 3 bases from V and 6 bases from J, leaving 11 bases between. This CDR3 has 13 amino acids. The CDR3 is CASSDFPVNGYTF. The CDR3 nucleotides read TGTGCCAGCAGTGATTTTCCGGTTAATGGCTACACCTTC.

This clonotype has a handful of counts. V and J are TRBV5-1 and TRBJ1-4; D is ambiguous. Trimming stripped 0 bases from V and 7 bases from J, with 10 bases between. This CDR3 is built from 14 residues. Germline values: CDR1 SGHRS, CDR2 YFSETQ. CDR3 DNA sequence: TGCGCCAGCAGCTTGGAGCCAGCCCGTGAAAAACTGTTTTTT. Translated: CASSLEPAREKLFF.

The sample holds one count of this clonotype. J is TRBJ1-5 and V is TRBV7-9, with D possibly being TRBD1 (6 bases). CDR1 SEHNR and CDR2 FQNEAQ come from the germline V gene (reference sequence). The CDR3 is 14 residues long. V dropped 1 base and J dropped 6 bases, with 10 bases sitting between them. This CDR3 reads CASSLDGGSQPQHF. In DNA form, the CDR3 reads TGTGCCAGCAGCTTAGACGGGGGCAGTCAGCCCCAGCATTTT.

Details on this clonotype: A read error may be the cause here, since a much bigger clone is one base away. V is TRBV12-3 or TRBV12-4 and J is TRBJ1-2; D perhaps matches TRBD1 (6 bases). This CDR3 contains 16 residues. The CDR3 loop is CAGSLLTGRASYGYTF. The CDR3 DNA follows: TGTGCCGGCAGTCTCCTCACAGGGAGGGCCTCCTATGGCTACACCTTC.

The rearrangement joins TRBV6-6 to TRBJ2-1; TRBD1 matches at 10 bases. The V gene end was trimmed by 0 bases and the J gene end by 7 bases; junction bases not matched to a gene: 0. Germline lookup yields CDR1 MNHNY and CDR2 SVGAGI (reference sequence). The CDR3 has 14 residues. CDR3 sequence (DNA): TGTGCCAGCAGTTACTCGGACAGGGGGAATGAGCAGTTCTTC. Residues: CASSYSDRGNEQFF.

This clonotype appeared many times. The V call is TRBV20-1, the J call TRBJ2-1; TRBD2 might be the D (5 bases). V was trimmed by 2 bases and J by 2 bases, leaving 10 bases between them. There are 14 residues in the CDR3. Germline V gene lookup returns CDR1 DFQATT and CDR2 SNEGSKA (reference sequence). DNA of the CDR3: TGCAGTGCTAGAAGACTATCTGCCTACAATGAGCAGTTCTTC. Its translation is CSARRLSAYNEQFF.

The V and J genes are TRBV12-3 or TRBV12-4 and TRBJ2-5; 7 bases fit TRBD2. V gave up 6 bases and J gave up 2 bases; unmatched junction bases: 6. This CDR3 comprises 14 residues. DNA for the CDR3: TGTGCCAGCAGGGGCGGGGGATATCAAGAGACCCAGTACTTC. Its translation is CASRGGGYQETQYF.

Many counts were recorded for this clonotype. The chain recombines TRBV7-2 with TRBJ2-1, with a weak D call TRBD2 (6 bases). In germline, CDR1 is SGHTA, CDR2 FQGNSA. The CDR3 is 16 residues long. V shed 3 bases and J shed 9 bases, with 21 bases lying between them. The CDR3 sequence is CASSLILEGPRGEQFF. The CDR3 bases are TGTGCCAGCAGCTTGATATTGGAGGGTCCCCGGGGTGAGCAGTTCTTC.

The chain is built from TRBV5-1 and TRBJ2-4, with 9 bases fitting TRBD2. V trimming: 2 bases; J trimming: 2 bases; junction bases outside the gene matches: 8. CDR3 length: 17 residues. Per germline, CDR1 SGHRS and CDR2 YFSETQ. The CDR3 is CASSFPSSGDTKNIQYF. The CDR3 DNA is TGCGCCAGCAGCTTTCCTTCTAGCGGGGACACCAAAAACATTCAGTACTTC.

This clonotype was counted many times. This chain joins TRBV29-1 and TRBJ2-1; D is undetermined. V shed 8 bases and J shed 7 bases, with 18 bases lying between them. CDR1 is SQVTM and CDR2 is ANQGSEA in the germline V gene. The CDR3 is made up of 13 amino acids. The CDR3 spells CSPWMAVRNEQFF. The CDR3 DNA is TGCAGCCCCTGGATGGCGGTAAGGAATGAGCAGTTCTTC.

This clonotype was counted between two and nine times. The chain uses TRBV12-3 or TRBV12-4 and TRBJ2-1; 9 nucleotides match TRBD1. CDR3 length: 12 amino acids. V lost 6 bases and J lost 7; bases outside the gene matches: 1. The CDR3 protein is CASRGTGNEQFF. In nucleotides, the CDR3 is TGTGCCAGCAGGGGGACAGGGAATGAGCAGTTCTTC.

This rearrangement joins TRBV12-3 or TRBV12-4 to TRBJ2-2, with 9 bases matching TRBD1. After removal of 6 bases from V and 1 base from J, the junction contained 9 bases not matched to a gene. The CDR3 runs to 17 residues. This chain's CDR3 is CASSPPGTGRNTGELFF. DNA of the CDR3: TGTGCCAGCAGCCCCCCCGGGACAGGGAGGAACACCGGGGAGCTGTTTTTT.

This clonotype was picked up a small number of times. This chain uses TRBV20-1 with TRBJ2-7; 8 bases are a match to TRBD1. The germline gives CDR1 DFQATT, CDR2 SNEGSKA (reference sequence). The CDR3 runs to 14 residues. V was clipped by 0 bases and J by 2 bases; unmatched bases: 3. The CDR3 reads CSAREPRGPYEQYF. The CDR3 nucleotides read TGCAGTGCTAGAGAACCCAGGGGGCCCTACGAGCAGTACTTC.

This sequence joins TRBV27 and TRBJ2-3; a possible D gene is TRBD2 (6 bases). Germline V lookup: CDR1 MNHEY, CDR2 SMNVEV (reference sequence). This CDR3 is built from 15 residues. Between the trimmed V and J ends, which lost 3 bases and 7 bases, there was a span of 17 bases. As DNA, the CDR3 is TGTGCCAGCAGTTTTGGGCTAGCGAGCTCAAATACGCAGTATTTT. Translation: CASSFGLASSNTQYF.

The gene calls are TRBV4-1 and TRBJ1-4; possible D gene TRBD1, 5 bases. Trimming left V 4 bases short and J 7 bases short, with 19 bases between. Per the germline V gene, CDR1 is MGHRA and CDR2 is YSYEKL. CDR3 length: 16 amino acids. The CDR3 nucleotides read TGCGCCAGCAGCCCACCGGGGCAGGGTGGTGTTGAAAAACTGTTTTTT. Protein sequence: CASSPPGQGGVEKLFF.

This sequence joins TRBV6-1 and TRBJ2-3; 7 bases match TRBD1. V was pared by 4 bases and J by 6 bases, with 13 bases of the junction left unmatched. The germline V gene has CDR1 MNHNS and CDR2 SASEGT. This CDR3 comprises 16 residues. CDR3 amino acids: CASSVRRDSREDTQYF. The CDR3 bases are TGTGCCAGCAGTGTCCGCCGGGACAGCCGTGAGGATACGCAGTATTTT.

The chain carries TRBV20-1 and TRBJ2-5; D gene ambiguous. The CDR3 has 15 residues. Germline V lookup: CDR1 DFQATT, CDR2 SNEGSKA (reference sequence). The V and J ends lost 5 bases and 5 bases respectively, with 21 bases between them. DNA for the CDR3: TGCAGTGCTCCGCATCGGACGGATAGGTCGGAGACCCAGTACTTC. Translated, it gives CSAPHRTDRSETQYF.

This clonotype has only a few counts. This rearrangement joins TRBV6-1 to TRBJ2-5; TRBD2 might be the D (5 bases). Germline V CDR1 and CDR2: MNHNS, SASEGT. Trimming left V 0 bases short and J 4 bases short, with 9 bases between. This CDR3 spans 14 amino acids. CDR3 in DNA: TGTGCCAGCAGTGAAGCCAACAGCGGAGAGACCCAGTACTTC. Translated, it gives CASSEANSGETQYF.

The rearrangement links TRBV9 to TRBJ1-4, with D tentatively TRBD1 (6 bases). This CDR3 has 16 residues. The V end lost 0 bases, the J end lost 2 bases, and 11 bases lay between the germline ends. Germline values: CDR1 SGDLS, CDR2 YYNGEE. The CDR3 sequence: CASSVEGDATNEKLFF. CDR3 coding DNA: TGTGCCAGCAGCGTAGAGGGGGACGCGACTAATGAAAAACTGTTTTTT.

A few counts support this clonotype. V usage is TRBV29-1 and J usage is TRBJ2-1, with 12 bases aligning to TRBD2. The CDR3 has 17 amino acids. From germline, CDR1 is SQVTM and CDR2 ANQGSEA. V shed 1 base, J shed 3 bases, and the junction held 7 bases outside the gene matches. The CDR3 loop reads CSVEGILTSGSYNEQFF. CDR3 in DNA: TGCAGCGTTGAAGGTATCCTGACTAGCGGGAGCTACAATGAGCAGTTCTTC.

The chain has TRBV18 and TRBJ2-5, with TRBD1 matching 10 bases. This CDR3 region has 16 residues. V shed 2 bases, J shed 4 bases, and the junction held 7 bases outside the gene matches. CDR1 and CDR2 from the germline V gene are KGHSH and LQKENI. DNA for the CDR3: TGTGCCAGCTCACCAGCCGGGACAGGGGTTAGAGAGACCCAGTACTTC. It yields the protein CASSPAGTGVRETQYF.

The rearrangement uses TRBV28 and TRBJ2-1, with unresolved D. The CDR3 has 12 residues. Germline V gives CDR1 MDHEN, CDR2 SYDVKM. Trimming removed 7 bases at V and 7 bases at J, with 11 bases between. The CDR3 DNA sequence: TGTGCCAGCACTTCACGGGTTAATGAGCAGTTCTTC. It encodes CASTSRVNEQFF.

The CDR3 reads CASSSLGLAGGRNNEQFF. The CDR3 DNA is TGTGCCAGCAGTTCCCTGGGACTAGCGGGAGGGCGGAACAATGAGCAGTTCTTC. V usage is TRBV28 and J usage is TRBJ2-1; 16 nucleotides match TRBD2. V trimming: 4 bases; J trimming: 5 bases; junction bases outside the gene matches: 8. Germline lookup yields CDR1 MDHEN and CDR2 SYDVKM. CDR3 length: 18 residues.

This chain uses TRBV5-1 with TRBJ2-4; 7 nucleotides line up with TRBD1. Trimming at V came to 2 bases and at J to 7 bases, leaving 9 bases not matched to a gene. Germline CDR1 and CDR2: SGHRS and YFSETQ. This CDR3 comprises 15 residues. For the CDR3, the DNA is TGCGCCAGCAGCTTAGAGGGGGCGGATGGGAACATTCAGTACTTC. Encoded protein: CASSLEGADGNIQYF.

This clonotype was counted between two and nine times. The CDR3 DNA sequence: TGTGCCATCAGTGCCCGACAGGGATCCTCGTGGGAGCAGTACTTC. Translating gives CAISARQGSSWEQYF. The genes are TRBV10-3 and TRBJ2-7; 7 bases align to TRBD1. Trimming removed 4 bases from V and 7 bases from J; junction bases left unmatched: 13. This CDR3 is 15 amino acids long. Germline V gene data show CDR1 as ENHRY and CDR2 as SYGVKD.

Remarks on this clonotype: Relative to the germline gene, one junction end is altered; a read error may explain this. The DNA for the CDR3 is TGCAGTGCTAGGTCCTCGCAGGGGCGGGTTTATTTTGATGGCCACACCTTC. Its translation: CSARSSQGRVYFDGHTF. The rearrangement links TRBV20-1 to TRBJ1-2, with a weak D call TRBD1 (6 bases). The CDR3 spans 17 residues. Germline CDR1 reads DFQATT; CDR2 reads SNEGSKA (reference sequence).

The J gene is TRBJ2-1, the V gene TRBV10-3; TRBD2 matches 8 bases. The germline V gene has CDR1 ENHRY and CDR2 SYGVKD. Trimming at V came to 9 bases and at J to 10 bases, leaving 5 bases not matched to a gene. The CDR3 is 11 amino acids. CDR3: CAIAGVSEQFF. The CDR3, as DNA: TGTGCCATAGCGGGAGTATCCGAGCAGTTCTTC.

The chain links TRBV6-2 or TRBV6-3 to TRBJ2-1; 13 nucleotides line up with TRBD2. V shed 6 bases, J shed 0 bases, and the junction held 11 bases outside the gene matches. This CDR3 is 19 amino acids long. Germline loops: CDR1 MNHEY, CDR2 SVGEGT. The CDR3 sequence is CASSPRTSGRASSYNEQFF. In DNA form, the CDR3 reads TGTGCCAGCAGCCCTCGGACTAGCGGGAGAGCGAGCTCCTACAATGAGCAGTTCTTC.